One sample yielded the 28 T cell receptor beta chains listed below, sequenced in a study of blood T cell repertoires in COVID-19. This table comes from immunoSEQ multiplex PCR, and its TCRdb copy is limited to in-frame clones, with some not included. The sample contains about 260,000 clones, more than 70% of which appear only once. The specimen sequenced was peripheral blood. These receptors came from a woman aged 45-65 years with acute or convalescent COVID-19.

This sequence joins TRBV6-5 and TRBJ1-5; perhaps TRBD1 as D (5 bases). This CDR3 has 15 residues. Per the germline V gene, CDR1 is MNHEY and CDR2 is SVGAGI. Between the trimmed V and J ends, which lost 8 bases and 3 bases, there was a span of 17 bases. The CDR3 region is CASGAVSGNNQPQHF. In DNA form, the CDR3 reads TGTGCCAGCGGGGCCGTCAGTGGGAACAATCAGCCCCAGCATTTT.

V and J are TRBV19 and TRBJ1-4; D is uncertain. The germline CDR1 and CDR2 sequences are LNHDA and SQIVND (reference sequence). CDR3 length: 12 amino acids. V lost 8 bases and J lost 4, with 8 bases in between. The CDR3 sequence is CASQVLNEKLFF. The CDR3 bases are TGTGCCAGTCAGGTGCTTAATGAAAAACTGTTTTTT.

The chain combines TRBV6-2 or TRBV6-3 with TRBJ2-1, with 8 positions matching TRBD2. J lost 3 bases, V lost 8 bases, and 6 bases had no gene match. Germline-derived CDR1 and CDR2 are MNHEY and SVGEGT. This CDR3 has 14 residues. The CDR3 loop reads CASGRTSGYNEQFF. CDR3 nucleotide sequence: TGTGCCAGCGGCCGCACTAGCGGCTACAATGAGCAGTTCTTC.

J is TRBJ2-5 and V is TRBV29-1, with TRBD2 as a possible D gene (6 bases). Germline CDR1 and CDR2: SQVTM and ANQGSEA. The germline V and J ends were trimmed by 3 bases and 4 bases, with 15 bases remaining between them. This CDR3 contains 14 residues. The CDR3 loop reads CSVDLGGSGETQYF. CDR3 DNA sequence: TGCAGCGTTGATCTGGGGGGATCAGGAGAGACCCAGTACTTC.

The gene calls are TRBV6-5 and TRBJ2-1; tentative D call: TRBD2 (5 bases). The germline V gene encodes CDR1 MNHEY and CDR2 SVGAGI. V was cut by 6 bases and J by 0 bases, with 12 bases left in between. This CDR3 region has 15 residues. The CDR3 protein is CASRIAPSSYNEQFF. Written as DNA, the CDR3 is TGTGCCAGCAGAATAGCGCCGAGCTCCTACAATGAGCAGTTCTTC.

This clone showed up just once. CDR3 nucleotides: TGTGCCATCAGTGAGAACCTAGCGGGAGAAGAGACCCAGTACTTC. It is translated as CAISENLAGEETQYF. This chain joins TRBV10-3 and TRBJ2-5, with 10 bases aligning to TRBD2. V shed 2 bases, J shed 3 bases, and the junction held 3 bases outside the gene matches. The CDR3 totals 15 residues. Germline V lookup: CDR1 ENHRY, CDR2 SYGVKD.

A remark on this clone: The same CDR3 can be traced to other DNA sequences in this sample. The rearrangement links TRBV5-1 to TRBJ2-1; 7 nucleotides align to TRBD1. CDR3 length equals 15 residues. The V gene end was trimmed by 0 bases and the J gene end by 7 bases; junction bases not matched to a gene: 7. Looked up from germline, CDR1 is SGHRS and CDR2 is YFSETQ. This CDR3 is CASSLGDRDSNEQFF. The CDR3 bases are TGCGCCAGCAGCTTGGGAGACAGGGATAGTAATGAGCAGTTCTTC.

This clone has only one observation. The V gene is TRBV10-3, the J gene TRBJ2-7; D perhaps matches TRBD1 (6 bases). The CDR3 has 13 residues. CDR1 is ENHRY, CDR2 SYGVKD, per germline. Trimming stripped 0 bases from V and 7 bases from J, with 10 bases between. CDR3 protein: CAISESGAREQYF. Written as DNA, the CDR3 is TGTGCCATCAGTGAGTCGGGGGCGCGGGAGCAGTACTTC.

The chain recombines TRBV30 with TRBJ1-1; no definite D call. V lost 0 bases to trimming and J lost 6 bases, with 8 bases between them. Looked up from germline, CDR1 is GTSNPN and CDR2 is SVGIG (reference sequence). The CDR3 covers 12 residues. The CDR3 sequence: CAWSVPGPEAFF. The CDR3 DNA sequence: TGTGCCTGGAGTGTACCTGGCCCTGAAGCTTTCTTT.

This chain connects TRBV11-3 to TRBJ2-1; TRBD2 might be the D (5 bases). This CDR3 has 15 amino acids. V shed 1 base and J shed 2 bases, with 9 bases lying between them. CDR1 and CDR2 from the germline V gene are SGHNT and YENEEA. The CDR3 is CASSLAGTAYNEQFF. The CDR3 DNA follows: TGTGCCAGCAGCTTAGCGGGAACGGCCTACAATGAGCAGTTCTTC.

This clone was seen more than once but under ten times. This same CDR3 is encoded by further DNA sequences in the sample. The genes are TRBV29-1 and TRBJ1-1; TRBD1 agrees at 7 bases. The CDR3 totals 13 residues. V shed 6 bases and J 0 bases; nucleotides not matched to a gene: 4. Germline V gene lookup returns CDR1 SQVTM and CDR2 ANQGSEA. The CDR3, as DNA: TGCAGCGTCGCGGGACAGTTGAACACTGAAGCTTTCTTT. Translating gives CSVAGQLNTEAFF.

This chain joins TRBV10-3 and TRBJ1-6; D is possibly TRBD1 (6 bases). V was cut by 5 bases and J by 7 bases, with 15 bases left in between. The germline gives CDR1 ENHRY, CDR2 SYGVKD. CDR3 size: 15 residues. The CDR3 is CAISKQGPDNSPLHF. CDR3 coding DNA: TGTGCCATCAGTAAACAGGGACCGGACAATTCACCCCTCCACTTT.

The chain links TRBV9 to TRBJ2-6; D gene unclear. Trimming left V 1 base short and J 2 bases short, with 7 bases between. The CDR3 contains 15 residues. The germline CDR1 and CDR2 sequences are SGDLS and YYNGEE. The chain's CDR3 is CASSVTPTGANVLTF. The DNA for the CDR3 is TGTGCCAGCAGCGTAACTCCGACTGGGGCCAACGTCCTGACTTTC. The entire variable domain, with the rest obtained from reference TRBV9 and TRBJ2-6, is as follows: DSGVTQTPKHLITATGQRVTLRCSPRSGDLSVYWYQQSLDQGLQFLIQYYNGEERAKGNILERFSAQQFPDLHSELNLSSLELGDSALYFCASSVTPTGANVLTFGAGSRLTVL.

V gene TRBV6-5 combines with J gene TRBJ2-3; a possible D gene is TRBD2 (5 bases). The CDR3 sequence is 14 residues long. The V end was cut by 5 bases, the J end by 3 bases, with 12 bases between. Germline V gives CDR1 MNHEY, CDR2 SVGAGI. CDR3 DNA: TGTGCCAGCAGTCCCGACGGGGTAACAGATACGCAGTATTTT. Encoded protein: CASSPDGVTDTQYF.

The chain recombines TRBV5-1 with TRBJ2-7, with D unclear. Per germline, CDR1 SGHRS and CDR2 YFSETQ. This CDR3 is built from 13 residues. V dropped 0 bases and J dropped 3 bases, with 7 bases sitting between them. CDR3 in DNA: TGCGCCAGCAGCTTGGTGGCCAGCTACGAGCAGTACTTC. It yields the protein CASSLVASYEQYF.

The chain couples TRBV15 to TRBJ2-7, with D tentatively TRBD1 (6 bases). This CDR3 has 16 residues. The germline V gene has CDR1 LNHNV and CDR2 YYDKDF (reference sequence). V shed 0 bases and J shed 0 bases, with 12 bases lying between them. As DNA, the CDR3 is TGTGCCACCAGCAGAGATTGGGACACTCCCTCCTACGAGCAGTACTTC. Residues: CATSRDWDTPSYEQYF.

This clone was observed a handful of times. CDR3 amino acids: CAAQGNNQPQHF. Here the CDR3 DNA reads TGTGCCGCACAGGGGAACAATCAGCCCCAGCATTTT. The V call is TRBV24-1, the J call TRBJ1-5; TRBD1 agrees at 7 bases. CDR1 and CDR2 from the germline V gene are KGHDR and SFDVKD. The CDR3 consists of 12 residues. V trimming: 12 bases; J trimming: 3 bases; junction bases outside the gene matches: 4.

J is TRBJ2-3 and V is TRBV7-2; 14 bases align to TRBD2. The CDR3 is 15 amino acids. J lost 11 bases, V lost 5 bases, and 9 bases had no gene match. CDR1 is SGHTA and CDR2 is FQGNSA in the germline V gene. In nucleotides, the CDR3 is TGTGCCAGCAGCCTCGGGACTAGCGGGAGCCCAAGGCAGTATTTT. Its translation is CASSLGTSGSPRQYF.

The chain combines TRBV28 with TRBJ2-3; TRBD2 agrees at 10 bases. CDR1 and CDR2 (germline): MDHEN, SYDVKM. This CDR3 region has 16 residues. The trim removed 2 bases at V and 5 bases at J, leaving 7 bases unmatched. The CDR3 DNA reads as TGTGCCAGCAGTTTAAGCCTAGCGGGAGTAGTAGATACGCAGTATTTT. The encoded protein is CASSLSLAGVVDTQYF.

Here the CDR3 DNA reads TGTGCCACCAGTGATCTACAGGGGGAAAACACCGGGGAGCTGTTTTTT. Protein: CATSDLQGENTGELFF. V and J are TRBV24-1 and TRBJ2-2; TRBD1 aligns across 8 bases. Germline CDR1 KGHDR, CDR2 SFDVKD. The CDR3 loop spans 16 amino acids. The V segment lost 3 bases and the J segment 2 bases; nucleotides outside the gene matches: 4.

In this sample, this clone turned up many times. The chain is built from TRBV27 and TRBJ2-7; D is unresolved. Trimming pared 2 bases from V and 6 bases from J, leaving 11 bases between. Germline V lookup: CDR1 MNHEY, CDR2 SMNVEV (reference sequence). The CDR3 has 13 amino acids. CDR3: CASSLSLRSEQYF. CDR3 DNA: TGTGCCAGCAGTTTAAGTCTGAGATCCGAGCAGTACTTC.

V gene TRBV7-2 combines with J gene TRBJ1-1; TRBD1 matches 8 bases. This CDR3 is 14 amino acids long. Losses at the gene ends were 4 bases for V and 3 bases for J; bases not matched to a gene: 4. In germline, CDR1 is SGHTA, CDR2 FQGNSA. This chain's CDR3 is CASSYDRGDTEAFF. The CDR3, as DNA: TGTGCCAGCAGCTACGACAGGGGAGACACTGAAGCTTTCTTT.

The genes are TRBV27 and TRBJ2-7; tentative D call: TRBD1 (5 bases). Per germline, CDR1 MNHEY and CDR2 SMNVEV (reference sequence). V gave up 2 bases and J gave up 9 bases, with 23 bases separating them. The CDR3 runs 16 residues. CDR3 sequence reads: CASSLDSFAFSDRQYF. The CDR3 region has the DNA TGTGCCAGCAGTTTAGACAGTTTCGCTTTTTCGGATCGGCAGTACTTC.

J is TRBJ2-7 and V is TRBV28; D possibly corresponds to TRBD1 (6 bases). Germline CDR1 and CDR2: MDHEN and SYDVKM. V lost 8 bases and J lost 0, with 17 bases in between. The CDR3 length is 15 residues. The CDR3 nucleotides are TGTGCCAGCCGACAGGACAGATTACTCTCCTACGAGCAGTACTTC. As protein: CASRQDRLLSYEQYF.

This clone has only one observation. The chain has TRBV4-3 and TRBJ2-1, with a possible D match to TRBD1 (5 bases). In germline, CDR1 is LGHNA, CDR2 YSLEER. Trimming removed 0 bases from V and 13 bases from J, with 13 bases in between. CDR3 length equals 13 residues. The CDR3 is CASSQERAGYQFF. The CDR3 coding sequence is TGCGCCAGCAGCCAAGAACGGGCAGGGTACCAGTTCTTC.

J is TRBJ1-2 and V is TRBV5-4; perhaps TRBD1 as D (6 bases). V was pared by 1 base and J by 7 bases, with 20 bases between. Germline V lookup: CDR1 SGHNT, CDR2 YYREEE (reference sequence). CDR3 size: 16 residues. CDR3 amino acids: CASSLSVYGGPSGYTF. As DNA, the CDR3 is TGTGCCAGCAGCTTGTCTGTATACGGGGGGCCAAGTGGCTACACCTTC.

This sequence joins TRBV19 and TRBJ1-1, with a possible D match to TRBD1 (6 bases). The germline V and J ends were trimmed by 1 base and 11 bases, with 8 bases remaining between them. Germline V gene sequence: CDR1 LNHDA, CDR2 SQIVND (reference sequence). The CDR3 covers 11 residues. The CDR3 region has the DNA TGTGCCAGTAGTATAGCAGGGGTCGCTTTCTTT. Protein: CASSIAGVAFF. Combining the CDR3 with reference TRBV19 and TRBJ1-1 gives the whole variable domain DGGITQSPKYLFRKEGQNVTLSCEQNLNHDAMYWYRQDPGQGLRLIYYSQIVNDFQKGDIAEGYSVSREKKESFPLTVTSAQKNPTAFYLCASSIAGVAFFGQGTRLTVV.

The chain joins TRBV5-1 to TRBJ1-1; D gene unclear. V lost 1 base and J lost 0, with 7 bases in between. Germline CDR1 is SGHRS and CDR2 is YFSETQ. The CDR3 runs 14 residues. Here the CDR3 DNA reads TGCGCCAGCAGCTTGACGTACATGAACACTGAAGCTTTCTTT. It is translated as CASSLTYMNTEAFF.